The next 29 T cell receptor beta chains were all read from a single sample in a study of T cell responses to AZD1222 COVID-19 vaccine. TCRdb's copy holds only in-frame clones and misses some; the assay was immunoSEQ multiplex PCR. The table shows about 180,000 clones, with roughly 87% occurring only once. Specimen: peripheral blood, collected on day 0 of AZD1222 vaccination. The receptors derive from an adult in good health.

The rearrangement links TRBV5-1 to TRBJ1-1; D gene uncertain. The germline CDR1 and CDR2 sequences are SGHRS and YFSETQ. Trimming pared 0 bases from V and 1 base from J, leaving 4 bases between. The length of the CDR3 is 13 residues. This CDR3 is CASSLDRNTEAFF. The CDR3 DNA is TGCGCCAGCAGCTTGGACAGGAACACTGAAGCTTTCTTT.

The CDR3 DNA reads TGTGCCAGCTCGGAGACCGGGACTAGCGGGGCGGGAGAGACCCAGTACTTC. Amino acids: CASSETGTSGAGETQYF. The chain has TRBV18 and TRBJ2-5, with TRBD2 matching over 13 bases. The CDR3 extends over 17 amino acids. CDR1 is KGHSH, CDR2 LQKENI, per germline. Trimming at V came to 6 bases and at J to 4 bases, leaving 11 bases not matched to a gene.

The V call is TRBV9, the J call TRBJ1-4; no clear D gene. The CDR3 loop spans 16 amino acids. Germline V gives CDR1 SGDLS, CDR2 YYNGEE. The V end was cut by 1 base, the J end by 3 bases, with 13 bases between. CDR3 nucleotides: TGTGCCAGCAGCGTATCTGCAGGCGCCCCTAATGAAAAACTGTTTTTT. It encodes CASSVSAGAPNEKLFF.

The CDR3 nucleotides are TGCAGCGTTGGAGTTGGGGAGCTGTTTTTT. Translating gives CSVGVGELFF. This chain uses TRBV29-1 with TRBJ2-2; D is uncertain. The CDR3 runs 10 residues. The germline V gene encodes CDR1 SQVTM and CDR2 ANQGSEA. V lost 4 bases and J lost 8, with 5 bases in between.

V is TRBV5-6 and J is TRBJ2-7; the D gene is possibly TRBD2 (5 bases). Deletions cut 4 bases from V and 7 bases from J, with 18 bases between. Germline V gene sequence: CDR1 SGHDT, CDR2 YYEEEE. The CDR3 has 14 amino acids. The CDR3 bases are TGTGCCAGCAGCCGTTTGAGGGAGTTAGAAGAGCAGTACTTC. Amino acid sequence: CASSRLRELEEQYF.

This clone has a single count. The rearrangement uses TRBV6-2 or TRBV6-3 and TRBJ1-1; TRBD1 matches at 7 bases. Looked up from germline, CDR1 is MNHEY and CDR2 is SVGEGT. This CDR3 is built from 15 residues. Trimming took 0 bases from V and 3 from J; bases not matched to a gene: 4. The CDR3 spells CASSYSDREDTEAFF. The CDR3 DNA is TGTGCCAGCAGTTACTCTGACAGGGAGGACACTGAAGCTTTCTTT.

The rearrangement joins TRBV7-9 to TRBJ2-2; D remains unclear. Trimming removed 3 bases from V and 2 bases from J, with 16 bases in between. Germline V gene lookup returns CDR1 SEHNR and CDR2 FQNEAQ (reference sequence). The CDR3 has 17 residues. CDR3 coding DNA: TGTGCCAGCAGCTTTTTATCGATCCCTAGTAACACCGGGGAGCTGTTTTTT. This gives the protein CASSFLSIPSNTGELFF.

Written as DNA, the CDR3 is TGCGCCAGCAGCTTGGATGGCTACCCGGGGGATGGCTACACCTTC. Translation: CASSLDGYPGDGYTF. V usage is TRBV5-1 and J usage is TRBJ1-2; tentative D call: TRBD1 (5 bases). Trimming left V 0 bases short and J 6 bases short, with 15 bases between. The CDR3 spans 15 residues. Germline V gives CDR1 SGHRS, CDR2 YFSETQ.

V gene TRBV7-3 combines with J gene TRBJ2-2; D gene unclear. V was trimmed by 5 bases and J by 4 bases, leaving 17 bases between them. The CDR3 has 16 residues. CDR1 is SGHTA and CDR2 is FQGTGA in the germline V gene. The CDR3: CASSDIRGLGTGELFF. The CDR3 region has the DNA TGTGCCAGCAGCGACATTCGAGGATTAGGCACCGGGGAGCTGTTTTTT.

The chain recombines TRBV19 with TRBJ2-5, with D tentatively TRBD2 (5 bases). This CDR3 comprises 13 residues. CDR1 and CDR2 from the germline V gene are LNHDA and SQIVND (reference sequence). V lost 6 bases and J 5 bases, leaving 13 bases between the germline ends. This chain's CDR3 is CASSRTLGETQYF. The DNA for the CDR3 is TGTGCCAGTAGCCGGACTCTTGGGGAGACCCAGTACTTC.

CDR3 sequence: CASNGTSLIQWYEQFF. The CDR3 DNA reads TGTGCAAGTAATGGGACTAGCTTAATACAATGGTATGAGCAGTTCTTC. The gene calls are TRBV12-2 and TRBJ2-1; the listed D gene, TRBD2, was not tested against the DNA. TRBV12-2 is annotated as a pseudogene. The CDR3 spans 16 residues.

This clone was seen a single time. This rearrangement joins TRBV6-5 to TRBJ1-3; no definite D call. The germline V gene encodes CDR1 MNHEY and CDR2 SVGAGI. Trimming left V 6 bases short and J 4 bases short, with 13 bases between. The CDR3 is 14 residues long. CDR3 coding DNA: TGTGCCAGCAGCGCAACCCGACTGGGAAACACCATATATTTT. This encodes CASSATRLGNTIYF.

The chain uses TRBV7-2 and TRBJ2-1; D could derive from TRBD1 or TRBD2 (7 bases each). V was trimmed by 4 bases and J by 8 bases, leaving 18 bases between them. The germline gives CDR1 SGHTA, CDR2 FQGNSA. The CDR3 runs to 15 residues. CDR3 sequence reads: CASSSGGGIQYEQFF. The CDR3 DNA reads as TGTGCCAGCAGCTCAGGGGGGGGGATACAATATGAGCAGTTCTTC.

The chain carries TRBV18 and TRBJ1-1, with D perhaps matching TRBD1 (5 bases). The germline V and J ends were trimmed by 2 bases and 0 bases, with 10 bases remaining between them. The CDR3 totals 15 residues. Germline loops: CDR1 KGHSH, CDR2 LQKENI. The CDR3 DNA follows: TGTGCCAGCTCACCATGGGAGGGGATGAACACTGAAGCTTTCTTT. It is translated as CASSPWEGMNTEAFF.

V gene TRBV5-4 combines with J gene TRBJ2-3; D remains ambiguous. The V end was cut by 0 bases, the J end by 1 base, with 9 bases between. CDR3 length: 15 residues. Looked up from germline, CDR1 is SGHNT and CDR2 is YYREEE (reference sequence). CDR3 region: CASSLARPRTDTQYF. In DNA form, the CDR3 reads TGTGCCAGCAGCTTGGCACGGCCACGCACAGATACGCAGTATTTT.

The chain uses TRBV5-1 and TRBJ2-2; 9 nucleotides line up with TRBD1. The CDR3 is 15 residues long. CDR1 and CDR2 from the germline V gene are SGHRS and YFSETQ. V was pared by 2 bases and J by 3 bases, with 2 bases of the junction left unmatched. CDR3 coding DNA: TGCGCCAGCAGCTTTTGGACAGGGGACACCGGGGAGCTGTTTTTT. Its translation is CASSFWTGDTGELFF.

The chain uses TRBV5-3 and TRBJ1-2; TRBD1 matches at 7 bases. TRBV5-3 is given ORF status, its function remaining uncertain. V lost 0 bases and J lost 7; bases outside the gene matches: 15. The CDR3 has 17 amino acids. CDR3 sequence reads: CARSLASGTAITSGYTF. The CDR3, as DNA: TGTGCCAGAAGCTTGGCCTCCGGGACAGCAATCACATCTGGCTACACCTTC.

This chain uses TRBV3-1 (or the pseudogene TRBV3-2) with TRBJ2-2, with 9 bases identical to TRBD1. Germline assignment: CDR1 LGHDT and CDR2 YNNKEL (reference sequence). V lost 5 bases, J lost 5 bases, and 6 bases stayed unmatched. This CDR3 region has 15 residues. The CDR3: CASSTQGAPTGELFF. CDR3 in DNA: TGTGCCAGCAGCACACAGGGGGCGCCGACCGGGGAGCTGTTTTTT.

The rearrangement joins TRBV19 to TRBJ1-2, with TRBD1 as a possible D gene (6 bases). The CDR3 has 14 amino acids. V shed 3 bases and J shed 3 bases, with 11 bases lying between them. CDR1 is LNHDA and CDR2 is SQIVND in the germline V gene (reference sequence). The CDR3 nucleotides are TGTGCCAGTAGTATCGGGGGGGCGGACTATGGCTACACCTTC. Protein: CASSIGGADYGYTF.

This chain uses TRBV7-6 with TRBJ2-1; 7 bases fit TRBD2. This CDR3 contains 17 residues. The trim removed 2 bases at V and 7 bases at J, leaving 14 bases unmatched. CDR1 is SGHVS, CDR2 FNYEAQ, per germline. The CDR3 sequence: CASSLLAGLGRWNEQFF. Here the CDR3 DNA reads TGTGCCAGCAGCTTACTAGCTGGACTAGGCAGGTGGAATGAGCAGTTCTTC.

The rearrangement uses TRBV28 and TRBJ1-1, with D maybe TRBD1 (5 bases). V lost 6 bases to trimming and J lost 0 bases, with 14 bases between them. CDR1 MDHEN and CDR2 SYDVKM come from the germline V gene. The CDR3 has 15 amino acids. The CDR3 DNA reads TGTGCCAGCAGCTCCCCTTGGGGCTTGAACACTGAAGCTTTCTTT. Its protein product is CASSSPWGLNTEAFF.

On this clone: Other nucleotide sequences from this sample produce the same CDR3. J is TRBJ2-7 and V is TRBV18; TRBD1 is a possible D gene (6 bases). Trimming shortened V by 4 bases and J by 0 bases, and 7 bases separated the two germline ends. The CDR3 spans 13 residues. Germline CDR1 and CDR2: KGHSH and LQKENI. CDR3 coding DNA: TGTGCCAGCTCACGGGACAACTCCTACGAGCAGTACTTC. This gives the protein CASSRDNSYEQYF.

The chain joins TRBV2 to TRBJ2-7; tentatively, D is TRBD1 or TRBD2 (5 bases each). The germline V gene encodes CDR1 SNHLY and CDR2 FYNNEI. Trimming removed 6 bases from V and 7 bases from J, with 19 bases in between. The CDR3 spans 14 residues. The CDR3 DNA reads TGTGCCAGCAGGGGGACGGGGCGGTTTTGGGAGCAGTACTTC. Amino acids: CASRGTGRFWEQYF.

The chain links TRBV5-1 to TRBJ2-1, with D possibly being TRBD1 (6 bases). V lost 1 base, J lost 7 bases, and 21 bases lay in between. CDR3 length equals 17 residues. Germline V gives CDR1 SGHRS, CDR2 YFSETQ. In nucleotides, the CDR3 is TGCGCCAGCAGCTTGAATGCAGGGGTTCTCCAGCCGAATGAGCAGTTCTTC. Translating gives CASSLNAGVLQPNEQFF.

This clone was detected a few times. The chain combines TRBV2 with TRBJ1-4; TRBD1 matches 8 bases. The CDR3 is made up of 14 amino acids. J lost 5 bases, V lost 7 bases, and 6 bases had no gene match. Germline values: CDR1 SNHLY, CDR2 FYNNEI. CDR3 protein: CASIPQGGNEKLFF. The CDR3 nucleotides read TGTGCCAGCATCCCACAGGGGGGAAATGAAAAACTGTTTTTT.

The chain uses TRBV5-6 and TRBJ1-2, with a weak D call TRBD1 (6 bases). V shed 4 bases and J shed 4 bases, with 14 bases lying between them. This CDR3 spans 14 amino acids. Germline assignment: CDR1 SGHDT and CDR2 YYEEEE. CDR3 bases: TGTGCCAGCAGCACCTGGGGGGCCCGCTATGGCTACACCTTC. Translating gives CASSTWGARYGYTF.

J is TRBJ1-1 and V is TRBV2; 10 nucleotides align to TRBD1. The J segment lost 2 bases and the V segment lost 6 bases, leaving 3 bases of the junction unmatched. This CDR3 comprises 14 residues. The germline V gene has CDR1 SNHLY and CDR2 FYNNEI. This CDR3 is CASSRQGANTEAFF. The CDR3 DNA sequence: TGTGCCAGCAGCCGACAGGGGGCAAACACTGAAGCTTTCTTT. Together with reference TRBV2 and TRBJ1-1, the CDR3 gives the full variable domain: EPEVTQTPSHQVTQMGQEVILRCVPISNHLYFYWYRQILGQKVEFLVSFYNNEISEKSEIFDDQFSVERPDGSNFTLKIRSTKLEDSAMYFCASSRQGANTEAFFGQGTRLTVV.

The gene calls are TRBV5-6 and TRBJ2-7, with D unresolved. V was pared by 1 base and J by 0 bases, with 14 bases between. This CDR3 region has 16 residues. The germline CDR1 and CDR2 sequences are SGHDT and YYEEEE. The CDR3: CASSLRQAESSYEQYF. The CDR3, as DNA: TGTGCCAGCAGCTTGAGGCAGGCTGAGAGCTCCTACGAGCAGTACTTC. Looking up the rest from reference TRBV5-6 and TRBJ2-7 gives the full variable domain: DAGVTQSPTHLIKTRGQQVTLRCSPKSGHDTVSWYQQALGQGPQFIFQYYEEEERQRGNFPDRFSGHQFPNYSSELNVNALLLGDSALYLCASSLRQAESSYEQYFGPGTRLTVT.

The chain uses TRBV4-1 and TRBJ2-7; tentatively, D is TRBD2 (5 bases). This CDR3 comprises 16 residues. V lost 2 bases, J lost 1 base, and 15 bases lay in between. Germline CDR1 MGHRA, CDR2 YSYEKL. CDR3 in amino acids: CASSQKTAAPSYEQYF. As DNA, the CDR3 is TGCGCCAGCAGCCAAAAAACAGCGGCACCTTCCTACGAGCAGTACTTC.